The source of this T cell receptor (beta chain) is a study of sequential checkpoint blockade in melanoma (dated by TCRdb to between 2018 and 2021). For context, the study as a whole: Using 1:1 randomization, the trial assigned patients either to first-line nivolumab followed by ipilimumab (arm A) or to ipilimumab followed by nivolumab (arm B). Maintenance nivolumab came after each of the two trial sequences. DNA from roughly 90 melanoma tumor samples collected before treatment underwent TCRbeta immunosequencing. Matched tumor biopsies were taken from 20 to 25 patients before treatment and at week 13, after single-agent nivolumab (arm A) or ipilimumab (arm B). About 76% of the matched pre- and post-treatment tumor biopsy pairs came from the same lesion.

This clone was seen a few times. Its binding antigen is unknown. Nothing much larger sits one base from this clone, and base qualities are not available. The CDR3 runs 14 residues from the cysteine to the phenylalanine. Only the CDR3 DNA stays, 42 bases, in frame from base 1. At the junction V is shortened by 0 bases and J by 5 bases; bases outside the gene matches: 1. According to the germline V gene, CDR1 reads MNHGY and CDR2 reads SAAAGT. According to the study, the label for this sample's treatment or condition signals: randomized to nivolumab then ipilimumab (arm A) or the reverse (arm B). None of the trial patients had been given prior DNA-damaging chemotherapy. The samples were obtained from melanoma patients enrolled in CheckMate 064, an open-label, randomized phase II trial testing sequential checkpoint blockade. Genomic DNA from formalin-fixed paraffin-embedded (FFPE) tissue samples served as the input for tumor TCR sequencing.

The immunoSEQ Assay was used to immunosequence TCRbeta CDR3 regions from genomic DNA. Genomic DNA was amplified by bias-controlled multiplex PCR before high-throughput sequencing. The source study handled its data this way. To quantify the absolute abundance of each unique TCRbeta CDR3 region, the sequences were collapsed and filtered. Clonality, defined as 1 minus Pielou's evenness, was calculated using productive rearrangements only. Tumor T-cell fraction was calculated by normalizing TCRbeta template counts to the amount of usable DNA, which was estimated from several housekeeping genes. Clones with significantly greater frequencies in on-treatment versus baseline samples were identified using a previously published method. The table was pulled from immuneACCESS by TCRdb, which kept in-frame rearrangements only. Such tables lose some clones; where checked, under half of the loss comes from unresolved V genes, and the rest has no known cause. That table furnishes V, J and clone size, whereas the DNA furnished D and trimming. This sample has about 13,000 clones in its table, and around a quarter of those were observed once. Of the sample, roughly 15% is held by the ten largest clones.

Summary of the overall study and its limitations: Tumor T-cell fraction and clonality correlated with PD-L1 staining and CD8+ T-cell counts but not with mutational load. In the nivolumab-first arm (arm A), an association was found between pretreatment tumor TIL clonality and response (P = .04). Patients with increases in tumor T-cell fraction and clonality by week 13 were approximately 30 times more likely to achieve clinical benefit. The model for predicting response that combines TCR metrics with mutation burden needs to be validated in larger, independent patient cohorts. Within-arm analyses of tumor T-cell fraction were constrained by small sample sizes and reduced statistical power.

The source material was tumor tissue (inferred from file names), sampled from a patient given nivolumab and ipilimumab in sequence. This clonotype originated in a human donor with melanoma. In this chain, TRBV6-8 is recombined with TRBJ1-5; the central 7 bases match TRBD1. DNA sequence: TGTGCCAGCAGTTACTCTACAGGGGATCAGCCCCAGCATTTT. Its translation reads: CASSYSTGDQPQHF.